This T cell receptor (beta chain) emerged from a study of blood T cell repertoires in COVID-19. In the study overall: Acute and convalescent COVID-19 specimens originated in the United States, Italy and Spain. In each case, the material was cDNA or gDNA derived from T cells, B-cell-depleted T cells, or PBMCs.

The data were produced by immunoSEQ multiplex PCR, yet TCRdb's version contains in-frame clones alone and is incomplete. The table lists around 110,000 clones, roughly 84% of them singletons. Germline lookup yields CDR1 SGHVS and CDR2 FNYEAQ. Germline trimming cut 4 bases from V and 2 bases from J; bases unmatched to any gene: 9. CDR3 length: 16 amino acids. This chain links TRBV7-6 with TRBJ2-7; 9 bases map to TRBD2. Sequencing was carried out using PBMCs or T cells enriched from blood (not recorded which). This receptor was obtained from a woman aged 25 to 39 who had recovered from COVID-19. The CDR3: CASSSQTSGPTYEQYF. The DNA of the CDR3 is TGTGCCAGCAGCTCTCAAACTAGCGGGCCTACCTACGAGCAGTACTTC.